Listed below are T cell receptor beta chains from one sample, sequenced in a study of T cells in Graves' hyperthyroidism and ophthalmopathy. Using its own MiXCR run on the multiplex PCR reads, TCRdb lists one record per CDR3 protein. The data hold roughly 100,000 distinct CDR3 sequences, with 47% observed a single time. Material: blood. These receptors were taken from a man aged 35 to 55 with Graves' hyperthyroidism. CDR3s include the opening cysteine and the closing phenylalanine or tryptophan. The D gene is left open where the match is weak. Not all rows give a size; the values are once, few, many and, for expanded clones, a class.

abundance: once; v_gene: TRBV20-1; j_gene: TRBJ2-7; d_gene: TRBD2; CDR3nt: TGCAGTGCTACTAGCGGGGGGGAGCAGTACTTC; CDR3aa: CSATSGGEQYF
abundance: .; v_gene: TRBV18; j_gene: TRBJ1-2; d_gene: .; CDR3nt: TGTGCCAGCTCACCAAGGAAGTCTAACTATGGCTACACCTTC; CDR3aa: CASSPRKSNYGYTF
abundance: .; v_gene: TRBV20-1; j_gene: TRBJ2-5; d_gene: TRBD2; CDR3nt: TGCAGTGCTAGGGGGGTTAGCGGGAGGGCCGGGTCCCAGTACTTC; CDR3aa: CSARGVSGRAGSQYF
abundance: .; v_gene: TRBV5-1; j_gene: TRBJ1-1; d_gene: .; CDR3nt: TGCGCCAGCAGGAAGGGGGTGAACACTGAAGCTTTCTTT; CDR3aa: CASRKGVNTEAFF
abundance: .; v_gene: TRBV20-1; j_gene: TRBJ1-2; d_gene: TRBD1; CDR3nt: TGCAGTGCTAGAGCGAGGACAGGGGACAGAGGAGGCTACACCTTC; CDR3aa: CSARARTGDRGGYTF
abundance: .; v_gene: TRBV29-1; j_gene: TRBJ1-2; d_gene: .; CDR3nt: TGCAGCGTAGGGGACGGCTATGGCTACACCTTC; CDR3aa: CSVGDGYGYTF
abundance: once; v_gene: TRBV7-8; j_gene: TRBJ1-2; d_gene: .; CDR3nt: TGTGCCAGCAGCTTAGACCATCTGGGACCGGGATACACCTTC; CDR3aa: CASSLDHLGPGYTF
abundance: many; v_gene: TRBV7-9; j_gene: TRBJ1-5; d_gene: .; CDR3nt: TGTGCCAGCAGCTTAGAAACAGAACAGCCCCAGCATTTT; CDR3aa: CASSLETEQPQHF
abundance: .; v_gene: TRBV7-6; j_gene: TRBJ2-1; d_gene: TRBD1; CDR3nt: TGTGCCAGCAGCTCACATACCGGGACAGGGCGTGAATATGAGCAGTTCTTC; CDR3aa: CASSSHTGTGREYEQFF
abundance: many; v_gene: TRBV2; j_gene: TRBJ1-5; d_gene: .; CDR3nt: TGTGCCAGCAGTCACGATCAGCCCCAGCATTTT; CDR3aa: CASSHDQPQHF
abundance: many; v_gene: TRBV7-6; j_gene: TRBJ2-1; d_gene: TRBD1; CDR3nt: TGTGCCAGCAGCTCCGGGACAGTGGGTGAGCAGTTCTTC; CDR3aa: CASSSGTVGEQFF